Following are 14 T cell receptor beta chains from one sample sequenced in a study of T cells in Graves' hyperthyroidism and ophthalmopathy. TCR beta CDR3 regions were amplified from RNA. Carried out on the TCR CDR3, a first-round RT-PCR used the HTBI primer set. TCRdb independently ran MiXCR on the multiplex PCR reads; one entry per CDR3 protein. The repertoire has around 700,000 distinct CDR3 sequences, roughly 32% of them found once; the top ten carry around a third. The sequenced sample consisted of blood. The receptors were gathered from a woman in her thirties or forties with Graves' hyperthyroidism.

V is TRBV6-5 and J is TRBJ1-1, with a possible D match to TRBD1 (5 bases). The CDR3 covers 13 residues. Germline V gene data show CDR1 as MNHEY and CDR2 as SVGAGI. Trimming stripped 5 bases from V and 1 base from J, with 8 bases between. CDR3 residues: CASSGRENTEAFF. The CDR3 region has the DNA TGTGCCAGCAGTGGCAGGGAGAACACTGAAGCTTTCTTT.

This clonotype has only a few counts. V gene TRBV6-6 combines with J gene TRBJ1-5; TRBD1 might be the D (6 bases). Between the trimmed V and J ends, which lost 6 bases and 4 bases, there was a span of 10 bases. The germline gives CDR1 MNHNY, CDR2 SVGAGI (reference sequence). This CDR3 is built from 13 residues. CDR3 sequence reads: CASRGARNQPQHF. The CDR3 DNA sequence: TGTGCCAGCAGGGGGGCTCGGAATCAGCCCCAGCATTTT.

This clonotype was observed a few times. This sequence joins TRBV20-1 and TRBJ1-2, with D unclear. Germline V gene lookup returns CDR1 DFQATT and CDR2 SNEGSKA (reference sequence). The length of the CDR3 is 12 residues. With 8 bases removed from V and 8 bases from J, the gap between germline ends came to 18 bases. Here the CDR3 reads CSYIEPPVGYTF. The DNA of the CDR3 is TGCAGTTACATTGAACCGCCAGTCGGCTACACCTTC.

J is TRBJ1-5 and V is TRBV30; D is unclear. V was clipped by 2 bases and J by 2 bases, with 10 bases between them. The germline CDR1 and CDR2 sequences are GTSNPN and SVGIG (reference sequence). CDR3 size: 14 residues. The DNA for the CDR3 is TGTGCCTGGAGTCCAGGAGCGGGCAATCAGCCCCAGCATTTT. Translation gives CAWSPGAGNQPQHF.

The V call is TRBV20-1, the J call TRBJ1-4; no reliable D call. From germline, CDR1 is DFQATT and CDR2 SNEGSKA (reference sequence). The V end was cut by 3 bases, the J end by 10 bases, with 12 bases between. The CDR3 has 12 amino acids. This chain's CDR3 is CSASDVSGKLFF. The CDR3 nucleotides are TGCAGTGCTAGCGACGTCTCTGGAAAACTGTTTTTT.

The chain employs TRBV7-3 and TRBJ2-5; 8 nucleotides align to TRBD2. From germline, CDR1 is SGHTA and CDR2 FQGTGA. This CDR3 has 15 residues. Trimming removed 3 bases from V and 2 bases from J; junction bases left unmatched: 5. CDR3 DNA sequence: TGTGCCAGCAGCTTCTTCGGGGGGGATCAAGAGACCCAGTACTTC. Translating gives CASSFFGGDQETQYF.

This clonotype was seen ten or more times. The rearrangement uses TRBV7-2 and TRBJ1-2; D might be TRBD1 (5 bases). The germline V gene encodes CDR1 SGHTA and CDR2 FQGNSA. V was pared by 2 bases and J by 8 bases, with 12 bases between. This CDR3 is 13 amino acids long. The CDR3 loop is CASSLSGASGYTF. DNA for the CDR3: TGTGCCAGCAGCTTATCCGGGGCGAGCGGCTACACCTTC.

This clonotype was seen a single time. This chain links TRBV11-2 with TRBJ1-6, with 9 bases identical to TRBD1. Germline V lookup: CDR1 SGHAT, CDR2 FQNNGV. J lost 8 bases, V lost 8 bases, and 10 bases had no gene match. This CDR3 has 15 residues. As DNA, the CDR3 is TGTGCCAGCTGCCCGCGGACAGGGGCGGATTCACCCCTCCACTTT. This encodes CASCPRTGADSPLHF.

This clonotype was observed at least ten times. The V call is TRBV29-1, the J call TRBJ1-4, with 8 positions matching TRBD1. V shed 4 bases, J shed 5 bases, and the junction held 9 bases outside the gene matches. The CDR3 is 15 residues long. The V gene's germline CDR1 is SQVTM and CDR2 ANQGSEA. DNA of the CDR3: TGCAGCGTTGTAAGGTCCAGGGGGCCGAATGAAAAACTGTTTTTT. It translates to CSVVRSRGPNEKLFF. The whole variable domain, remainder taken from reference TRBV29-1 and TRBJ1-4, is SAVISQKPSRDICQRGTSLTIQCQVDSQVTMMFWYRQQPGQSLTLIATANQGSEATYESGFVIDKFPISRPNLTFSTLTVSNMSPEDSSIYLCSVVRSRGPNEKLFFGSGTQLSVL.

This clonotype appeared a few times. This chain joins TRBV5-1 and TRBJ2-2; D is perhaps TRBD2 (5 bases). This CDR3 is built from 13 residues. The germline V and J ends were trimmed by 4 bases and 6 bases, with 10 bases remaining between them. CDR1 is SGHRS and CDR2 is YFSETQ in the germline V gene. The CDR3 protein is CASSPGSAGELFF. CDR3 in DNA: TGCGCCAGCAGCCCGGGGTCGGCCGGGGAGCTGTTTTTT. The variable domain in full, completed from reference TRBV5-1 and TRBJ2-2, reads KAGVTQTPRYLIKTRGQQVTLSCSPISGHRSVSWYQQTPGQGLQFLFEYFSETQRNKGNFPGRFSGRQFSNSRSEMNVSTLELGDSALYLCASSPGSAGELFFGEGSRLTVL.

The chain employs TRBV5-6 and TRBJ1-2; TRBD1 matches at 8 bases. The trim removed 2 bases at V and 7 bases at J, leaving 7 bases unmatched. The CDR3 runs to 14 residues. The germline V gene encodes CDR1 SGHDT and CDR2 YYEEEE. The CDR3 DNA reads TGTGCCAGCAGCTTTGGACAGGGAAGTGGTGGCTACACCTTC. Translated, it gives CASSFGQGSGGYTF.

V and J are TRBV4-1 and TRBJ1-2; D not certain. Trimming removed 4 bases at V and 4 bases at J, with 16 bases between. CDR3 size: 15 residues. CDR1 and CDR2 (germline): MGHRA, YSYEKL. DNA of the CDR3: TGCGCCAGCAGCCCTGTTGATAGGCAGATCTATGGCTACACCTTC. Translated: CASSPVDRQIYGYTF.

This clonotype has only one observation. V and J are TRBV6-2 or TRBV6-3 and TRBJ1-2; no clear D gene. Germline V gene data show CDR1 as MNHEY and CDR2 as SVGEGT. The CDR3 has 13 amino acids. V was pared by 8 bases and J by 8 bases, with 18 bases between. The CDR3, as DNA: TGTGCCAGCCAAGAACCAGCACGGGAAGGCTACACCTTC. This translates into CASQEPAREGYTF.

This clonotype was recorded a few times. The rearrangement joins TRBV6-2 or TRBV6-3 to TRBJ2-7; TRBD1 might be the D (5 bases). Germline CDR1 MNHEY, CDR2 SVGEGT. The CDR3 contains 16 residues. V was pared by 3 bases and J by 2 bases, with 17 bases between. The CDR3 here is CASSYLGRVQTYEQYF. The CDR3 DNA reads TGTGCCAGCAGTTATCTCGGCAGGGTGCAAACCTACGAGCAGTACTTC.